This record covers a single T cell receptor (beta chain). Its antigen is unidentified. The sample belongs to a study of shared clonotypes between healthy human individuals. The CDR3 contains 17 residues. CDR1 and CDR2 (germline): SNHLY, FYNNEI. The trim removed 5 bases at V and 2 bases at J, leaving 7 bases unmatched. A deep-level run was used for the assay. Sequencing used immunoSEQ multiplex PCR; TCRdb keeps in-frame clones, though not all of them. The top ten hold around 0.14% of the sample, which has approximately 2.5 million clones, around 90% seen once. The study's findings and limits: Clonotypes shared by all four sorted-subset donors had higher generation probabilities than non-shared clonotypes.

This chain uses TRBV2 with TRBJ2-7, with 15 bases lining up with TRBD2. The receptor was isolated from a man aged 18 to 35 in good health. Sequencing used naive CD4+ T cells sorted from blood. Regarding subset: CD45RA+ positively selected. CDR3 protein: CASSRGTSGGPPYEQYF. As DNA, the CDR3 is TGTGCCAGCAGTCGCGGGACTAGCGGGGGGCCCCCCTACGAGCAGTACTTC.